The sequence of this TCR beta chain was determined in a study of T cells in pancreatic ductal adenocarcinoma. Study-level findings and limits: Tumor-versus-blood clonality comparisons may be biased toward lower tumor diversity. Mean clonality was approximately 0.12 in tumors and 0.07 to 0.075 in blood, not significantly different. Blood had more productive templates and roughly 8-fold more unique clonotypes than tumor.

Here immunoSEQ multiplex PCR was the method, and the copy in TCRdb shows in-frame clones only, minus some. This sample has tens of thousands of clones, with around 94% found just once. Selected pancreatic ductal adenocarcinoma patients had undergone surgery without neoadjuvant therapy. A word on this clone: Its target is unknown.

Germline V lookup: CDR1 LGHNT, CDR2 FRNRAP. V gave up 1 base and J gave up 5 bases; unmatched junction bases: 12. The CDR3 consists of 17 residues. The J gene is TRBJ2-5, the V gene TRBV12-5; 8 nucleotides match TRBD1. The specimen sequenced was PBMCs. The sequence derives from a human donor with pancreatic ductal adenocarcinoma. The CDR3 loop is CASGLGARTGRGETQYF. CDR3 in DNA: TGTGCTAGTGGTTTGGGTGCCCGGACAGGGAGAGGGGAGACCCAGTACTTC.